The source of this T cell receptor (beta chain) is a study of graft-versus-host responses after intestinal transplantation. In the study overall: The whole recipient group had anti-thymocyte globulin induction followed by tacrolimus and steroids for two to four years.

As for this clone: The antigen is undetermined.

V lost 8 bases, J lost 2 bases, and 18 bases lay in between. The CDR3 covers 15 residues. Germline V gives CDR1 SNHLY, CDR2 FYNNEI. Study results and caveats: GvH clones occurred in recipient marrow; some first appeared in ileum or blood.

Method: immunoSEQ multiplex PCR; TCRdb's copy keeps in-frame clones and lacks some. The sample has under 150,000 clones, approximately 94% seen once. The starting material was unstimulated CD4+ T cells sorted from spleen or lymph node cells, obtained before intestinal transplant. The TCR was taken from a human donor who received an intestinal transplant. The V gene is TRBV2, the J gene TRBJ2-5; D is ambiguous. Written as DNA, the CDR3 is TGTGCCAGCTCGAAGAGTCACGCTTATCAAGAGACCCAGTACTTC. Translation: CASSKSHAYQETQYF.